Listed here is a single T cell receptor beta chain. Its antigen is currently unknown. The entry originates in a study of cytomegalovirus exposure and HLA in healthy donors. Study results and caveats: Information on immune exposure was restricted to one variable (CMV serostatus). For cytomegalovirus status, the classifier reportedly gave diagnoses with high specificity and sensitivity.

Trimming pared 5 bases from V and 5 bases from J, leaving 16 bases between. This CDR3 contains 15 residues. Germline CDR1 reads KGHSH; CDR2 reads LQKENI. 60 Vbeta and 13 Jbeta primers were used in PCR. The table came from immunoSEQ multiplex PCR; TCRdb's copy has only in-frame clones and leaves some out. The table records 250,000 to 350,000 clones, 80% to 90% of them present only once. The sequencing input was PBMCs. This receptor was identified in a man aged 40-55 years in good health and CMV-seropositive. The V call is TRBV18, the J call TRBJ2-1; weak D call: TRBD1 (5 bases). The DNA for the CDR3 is TGTGCCAGCTCAATACAGGCGACCCCTAACAATGAGCAGTTCTTC. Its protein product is CASSIQATPNNEQFF.